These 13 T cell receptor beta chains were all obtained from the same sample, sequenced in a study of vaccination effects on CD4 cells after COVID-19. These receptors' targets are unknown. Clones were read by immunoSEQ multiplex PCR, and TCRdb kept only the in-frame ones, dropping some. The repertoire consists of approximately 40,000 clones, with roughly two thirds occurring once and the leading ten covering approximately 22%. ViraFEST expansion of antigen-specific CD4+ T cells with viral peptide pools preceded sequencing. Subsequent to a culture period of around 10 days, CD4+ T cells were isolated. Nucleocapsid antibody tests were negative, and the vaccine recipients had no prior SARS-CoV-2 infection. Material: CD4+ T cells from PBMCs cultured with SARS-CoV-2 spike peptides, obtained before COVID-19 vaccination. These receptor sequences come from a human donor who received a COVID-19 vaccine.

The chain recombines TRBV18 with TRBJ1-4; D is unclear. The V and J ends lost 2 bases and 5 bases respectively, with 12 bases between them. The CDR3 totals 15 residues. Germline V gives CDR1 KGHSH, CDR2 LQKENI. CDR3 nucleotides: TGTGCCAGCTCACCATTTGAGGGAGTGAATGAAAAACTGTTTTTT. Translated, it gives CASSPFEGVNEKLFF.

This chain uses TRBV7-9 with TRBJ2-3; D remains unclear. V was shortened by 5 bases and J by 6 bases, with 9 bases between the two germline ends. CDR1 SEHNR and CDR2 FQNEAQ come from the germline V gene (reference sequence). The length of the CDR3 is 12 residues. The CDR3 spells CASSDSADTQYF. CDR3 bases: TGTGCCAGCAGCGATAGTGCGGATACGCAGTATTTT.

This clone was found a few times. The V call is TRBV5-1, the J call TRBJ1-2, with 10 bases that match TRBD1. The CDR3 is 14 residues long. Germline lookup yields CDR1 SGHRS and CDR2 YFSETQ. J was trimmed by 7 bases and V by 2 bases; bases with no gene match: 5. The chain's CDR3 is CASSLQDRGTGYTF. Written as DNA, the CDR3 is TGCGCCAGCAGCTTACAGGACAGGGGGACTGGCTACACCTTC.

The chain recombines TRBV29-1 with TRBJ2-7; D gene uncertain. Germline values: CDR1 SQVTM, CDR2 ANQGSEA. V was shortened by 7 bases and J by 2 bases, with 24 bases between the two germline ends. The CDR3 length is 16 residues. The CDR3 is CSARSGLGRGTYEQYF. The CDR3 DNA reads TGCAGCGCCCGTTCCGGGTTGGGAAGAGGAACCTACGAGCAGTACTTC.

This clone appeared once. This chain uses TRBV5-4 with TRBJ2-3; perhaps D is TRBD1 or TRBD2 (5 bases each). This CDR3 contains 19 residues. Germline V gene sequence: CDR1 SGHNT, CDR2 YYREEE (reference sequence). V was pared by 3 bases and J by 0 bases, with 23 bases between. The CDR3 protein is CASSWTLGTGGSSTDTQYF. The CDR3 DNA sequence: TGTGCCAGCAGCTGGACATTGGGAACAGGAGGCAGTAGCACAGATACGCAGTATTTT.

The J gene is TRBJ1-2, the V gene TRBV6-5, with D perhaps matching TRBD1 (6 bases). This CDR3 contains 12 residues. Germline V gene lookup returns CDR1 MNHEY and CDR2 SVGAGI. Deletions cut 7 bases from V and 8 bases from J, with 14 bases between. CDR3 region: CASIKRGEGYTF. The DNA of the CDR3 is TGTGCCAGCATTAAAAGGGGGGAGGGCTACACCTTC.

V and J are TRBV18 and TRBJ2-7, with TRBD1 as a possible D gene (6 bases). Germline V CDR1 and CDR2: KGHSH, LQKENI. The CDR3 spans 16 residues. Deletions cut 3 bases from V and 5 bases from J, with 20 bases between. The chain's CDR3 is CASSPTPTGSGHEQYF. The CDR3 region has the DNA TGTGCCAGCTCACCGACCCCGACAGGTTCGGGACACGAGCAGTACTTC.

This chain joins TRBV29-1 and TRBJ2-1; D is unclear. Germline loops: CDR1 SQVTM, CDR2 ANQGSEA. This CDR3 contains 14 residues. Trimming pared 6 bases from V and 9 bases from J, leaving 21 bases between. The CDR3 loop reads CSVPILGPLAEQFF. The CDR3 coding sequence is TGCAGCGTCCCCATCTTAGGTCCCCTGGCTGAGCAGTTCTTC.

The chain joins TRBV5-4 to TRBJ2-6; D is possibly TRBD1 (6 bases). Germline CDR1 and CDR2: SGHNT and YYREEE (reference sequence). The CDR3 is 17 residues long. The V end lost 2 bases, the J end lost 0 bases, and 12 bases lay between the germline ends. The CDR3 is CASSLRTASSGANVLTF. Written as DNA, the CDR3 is TGTGCCAGCAGCTTAAGGACAGCAAGCTCTGGGGCCAACGTCCTGACTTTC. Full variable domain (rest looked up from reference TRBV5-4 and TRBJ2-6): ETGVTQSPTHLIKTRGQQVTLRCSSQSGHNTVSWYQQALGQGPQFIFQYYREEENGRGNFPPRFSGLQFPNYSSELNVNALELDDSALYLCASSLRTASSGANVLTFGAGSRLTVL.

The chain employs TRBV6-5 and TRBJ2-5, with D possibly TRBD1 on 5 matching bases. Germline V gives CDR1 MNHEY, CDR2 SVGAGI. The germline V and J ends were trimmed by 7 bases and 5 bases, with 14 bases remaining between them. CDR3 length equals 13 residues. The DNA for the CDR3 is TGTGCCAGCACAGTCAGGGTCGGGGAGACCCAGTACTTC. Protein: CASTVRVGETQYF.

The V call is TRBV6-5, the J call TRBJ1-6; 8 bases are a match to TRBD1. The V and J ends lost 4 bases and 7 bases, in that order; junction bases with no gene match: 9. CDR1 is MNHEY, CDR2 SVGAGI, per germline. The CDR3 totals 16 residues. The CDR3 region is CASSSSGTGSNSPLHF. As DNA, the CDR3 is TGTGCCAGCAGTTCCTCTGGGACAGGCAGCAATTCACCCCTCCACTTT.

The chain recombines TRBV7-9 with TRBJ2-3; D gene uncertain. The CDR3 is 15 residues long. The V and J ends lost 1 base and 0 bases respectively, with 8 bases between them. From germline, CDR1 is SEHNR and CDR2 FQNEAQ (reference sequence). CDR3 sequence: CASSLVSGSTDTQYF. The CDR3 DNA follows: TGTGCCAGCAGCTTAGTAAGTGGGAGCACAGATACGCAGTATTTT. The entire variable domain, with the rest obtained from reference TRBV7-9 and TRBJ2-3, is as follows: DTGVSQNPRHKITKRGQNVTFRCDPISEHNRLYWYRQTLGQGPEFLTYFQNEAQLEKSRLLSDRFSAERPKGSFSTLEIQRTEQGDSAMYLCASSLVSGSTDTQYFGPGTRLTVL.

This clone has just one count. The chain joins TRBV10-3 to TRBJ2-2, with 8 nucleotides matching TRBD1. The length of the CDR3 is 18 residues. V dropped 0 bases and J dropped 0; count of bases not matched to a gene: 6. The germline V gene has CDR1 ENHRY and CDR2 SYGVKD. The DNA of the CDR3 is TGTGCCATCAGTGAGTCGCCTGGACAGGGTACGAACACCGGGGAGCTGTTTTTT. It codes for CAISESPGQGTNTGELFF.